A selection of T cell receptor beta chains follows, all from one sample in a study of metastatic and nonmetastatic thyroid tumors. TCRdb reanalyzed the PCR reads via MiXCR. The sample has 30,000 to 45,000 clones, less than 25% seen once. Sequenced input: blood. The receptors were gathered from a female donor with papillary thyroid cancer or a benign thyroid nodule (not recorded which). Some clones in this sample may be carry-over from other donors' samples. Each CDR3 is given with its conserved first and last residue. Fields, in order: J gene, D gene, clone size, V gene, CDR3 DNA, CDR3 protein. D genes are given only for firm matches. Only some rows state a clone size, as once, few, many or a class for expanded clones.

TRBJ2-7 NA few TRBV19 TGTGCTGACAGGGACTATCGGGAAACGGCCTACGAGCAGTACTTC CADRDYRETAYEQYF
TRBJ2-7 NA few TRBV6-1 TGTGCCAGCAAAAGGGGCAGAACGGCCTACGAGCAGTACTTC CASKRGRTAYEQYF
TRBJ2-1 TRBD2 many TRBV3-1 TGTGCCAGCAGCCCAAGGACTAGCGGGAGGGGATACAATGAGCAGTTCTTC CASSPRTSGRGYNEQFF
TRBJ1-5 NA NA TRBV12-3/TRBV12-4 TGTGCCAGCAGTTTATCTACAGTTTTCGGCGATCAGCCCCAGCATTTT CASSLSTVFGDQPQHF
TRBJ2-5 NA few TRBV7-3 TGTGCCAGCAGCTTATCCGGAGAGACCCAGTACTTC CASSLSGETQYF
TRBJ2-7 NA many TRBV20-1 TGCAGTGCCCAGGGGACTACGTCCTACGAGCAGTACTTC CSAQGTTSYEQYF
TRBJ1-1 NA many TRBV4-1 TGCGCCAGCAGCCCTGCCCGGGGGGGCACTGAAGCTTTCTTT CASSPARGGTEAFF
TRBJ2-1 NA NA TRBV6-5 TGTGCCAGCAGCGCCAAATTCAATGAGCAGTTCTTC CASSAKFNEQFF
TRBJ1-1 TRBD1 many TRBV7-8 TGTGCCAGCAGCCCACGGGACAGGGGTGGTGAAGCTTTCTTT CASSPRDRGGEAFF
TRBJ2-1 NA many TRBV25-1 TGTGCCACCTCGAGACTTTACAATGAGCAGTTCTTC CATSRLYNEQFF
TRBJ2-7 NA many TRBV18 TGTGCCAGCTCGAACGGGCTAGCGAGTCCCTACGAGCAGTACTTC CASSNGLASPYEQYF
TRBJ2-7 NA NA TRBV14 TGTGCCAGCATCCAAGGGTCGCTAGCTAACAAGCAGTACTTC CASIQGSLANKQYF
TRBJ2-2 NA many TRBV4-1 TGCGCCAGCAGCCTATCAACCGGGGAGCTGTTTTTT CASSLSTGELFF
TRBJ2-2 NA NA TRBV5-1 TGCGCCAGCAGCTTCCCAGAGGGGACACCTCATGGCAACACCGGTGAGCTGTTTTTT CASSFPEGTPHGNTGELFF
TRBJ2-1 TRBD1 NA TRBV11-2 TGTGCCAGCAGCTTACTCGGGCCAGGACAGGGCGGTGAGCAGTTCTTC CASSLLGPGQGGEQFF
TRBJ2-3 TRBD1 NA TRBV27 TGTGCCAGCAGCTTAGGGGGCCTTACGCAGTATTTT CASSLGGLTQYF
TRBJ2-3 NA many TRBV11-2 TGTGCCAGCAGCTTGGTCTCGGTGGCAAGCACAGATACGCAGTATTTT CASSLVSVASTDTQYF
TRBJ2-7 TRBD1 NA TRBV19 TGTGCCAGTAGTATGGGGGGGACAGGGGAGGACGAGCAGTACTTC CASSMGGTGEDEQYF
TRBJ1-1 NA medium-sized TRBV6-5 TGTGCCAGCAGTTACGTCGGCAGAGACAGAAAAGCTTTCTTT CASSYVGRDRKAFF
TRBJ1-5 NA NA TRBV27 TGTGCCAGCAGATTTACAGGTAGCAATCAGCCCCAGCATTTT CASRFTGSNQPQHF
TRBJ2-3 NA NA TRBV6-1 TGTGCCAGCAGACCAAGACGGACAGATACGCAGTATTTT CASRPRRTDTQYF
TRBJ2-1 NA few TRBV24-1 TGTGCCACCAGTGATTTGCTGGGGAGCTCCTACAATGAGCAGTTCTTC CATSDLLGSSYNEQFF
TRBJ1-3 NA many TRBV9 TGTGCCAGCAGCTATAGAGACAGCTCTGGAAACACCATATATTTT CASSYRDSSGNTIYF
TRBJ1-2 NA many TRBV19 TGTGCCAGTAGTATAGTTGGAGTTATCTATGGCTACACCTTC CASSIVGVIYGYTF
TRBJ2-2 NA NA TRBV7-3 TGTGCCAGCAGCTTAGGTTCATCCGGGGAGCTGTTTTTT CASSLGSSGELFF
TRBJ1-2 NA many TRBV5-4 TGTGCCAGCAGCTTGGATCCAGGGGCGGGTAGGAGCGGCTACACCTTC CASSLDPGAGRSGYTF
TRBJ2-4 NA many TRBV6-1 TGTGCCAGCACCCTGGGCGGGGCGGGAAACATTCAGTACTTC CASTLGGAGNIQYF
TRBJ2-1 TRBD2 NA TRBV30 TGTGCCTGGAGTCTCCGGGCGGGAGGTCTCAATGTGCAGTTCTTC CAWSLRAGGLNVQFF
TRBJ1-2 NA NA TRBV6-5 TGTGCCAGCAGTTCCGGGTCCCCGCGATATGGCTACACCTTC CASSSGSPRYGYTF
TRBJ1-5 NA NA TRBV10-1 TGCGCCAGCATTAGACTAAGGGGGGGTAATCAGCCCCAGCATTTT CASIRLRGGNQPQHF
TRBJ2-1 NA few TRBV29-1 TGCAGCGTTGAAGGCCTAGTCTATGAGCAGTTCTTC CSVEGLVYEQFF
TRBJ1-1 NA NA TRBV5-1 TGCGCCAGCAGCTTGGTGGTGATGAACACTGAAGCTTTCTTT CASSLVVMNTEAFF
TRBJ1-2 NA medium-sized TRBV28 TGTGCCAGCAGTTTCCAGACCTATGGCTACACCTTC CASSFQTYGYTF
TRBJ2-3 TRBD2 NA TRBV24-1 TGTGCCACCAGTGATTTGATAGGGACTAGCGGGAGCACAGATACGCAGTATTTT CATSDLIGTSGSTDTQYF
TRBJ1-2 TRBD1 NA TRBV20-1 TGCAGTGCTAGAGCCAGGGGGCTTGGTGGCTACACCTTC CSARARGLGGYTF
TRBJ2-7 TRBD1 many TRBV3-1 TGTGCCAGCAGCCAAGGACAGGGCTACGAGCAGTACTTC CASSQGQGYEQYF
TRBJ1-1 NA NA TRBV27 TGTGCCAGCAGTTTGAAAACAGGGAGCACTGAAGCTTTCTTT CASSLKTGSTEAFF
TRBJ1-1 TRBD1 NA TRBV6-1 TGTGCCAACGACAGGGATGCCATGAACACTGAAGCTTTCTTT CANDRDAMNTEAFF
TRBJ2-7 TRBD2 NA TRBV11-3 TGTGCCAGCAGCCTAGGTGCGGGAGCCTACGATCAGTACTTC CASSLGAGAYDQYF
TRBJ2-3 NA many TRBV11-1 TGTGCCAGCAGCTTATGGTCTGACCCCACAGATACGCAGTATTTT CASSLWSDPTDTQYF
TRBJ2-1 TRBD2 NA TRBV11-2 TGTGCCAGCAGCTTAGAAGGAGGGACTAGCGGAACCTACAATGAGCAGTTCTTC CASSLEGGTSGTYNEQFF
TRBJ2-7 TRBD2 NA TRBV6-1 TGTGCCAGCAGGGTCAGCGCCATAGCGGGAGAGACCTACGAGCAGTACTTC CASRVSAIAGETYEQYF
TRBJ2-3 NA NA TRBV11-2 TGTGCCAGCAGCGTACGGGAGATGCGCACAGATACGCAGTATTTT CASSVREMRTDTQYF
TRBJ2-5 NA many TRBV27 TGTGCCAGCAGTTTAGTGGCCTCGGAGACCCAGTACTTC CASSLVASETQYF
TRBJ1-6 NA many TRBV28 TGTGCCAGCAGTTTTGGGAATCTTGGTAATTCACCCCTCCACTTT CASSFGNLGNSPLHF
TRBJ1-2 NA many TRBV7-2 TGTGCCAGCAGCTTTCGAGGGCAGGGCTACACCTTC CASSFRGQGYTF
TRBJ2-2 NA NA TRBV10-3 TGTGCCATCGGCTCCCTGACAGGTAACACCGGGGAGCTGTTTTTT CAIGSLTGNTGELFF
TRBJ1-2 NA NA TRBV6-2/TRBV6-3 TGTGCCAGCAGTTACTCGAGCGGAGGCTATGGCTACACCTTC CASSYSSGGYGYTF
TRBJ2-7 NA few TRBV29-1 TGCAGCGTTCTGGTCCCGCCTGACTACGAGCATTACTTC CSVLVPPDYEHYF
TRBJ2-7 TRBD2 many TRBV20-1 TGCAGTGCTGCTCGGACTAGCGGGAATACCTACGAGCAGTACTTC CSAARTSGNTYEQYF
TRBJ2-3 TRBD1 NA TRBV11-2 TGTGCCAGTGCGGGGAGAGGACAGGGCCCAGATACGCAGTATTTT CASAGRGQGPDTQYF